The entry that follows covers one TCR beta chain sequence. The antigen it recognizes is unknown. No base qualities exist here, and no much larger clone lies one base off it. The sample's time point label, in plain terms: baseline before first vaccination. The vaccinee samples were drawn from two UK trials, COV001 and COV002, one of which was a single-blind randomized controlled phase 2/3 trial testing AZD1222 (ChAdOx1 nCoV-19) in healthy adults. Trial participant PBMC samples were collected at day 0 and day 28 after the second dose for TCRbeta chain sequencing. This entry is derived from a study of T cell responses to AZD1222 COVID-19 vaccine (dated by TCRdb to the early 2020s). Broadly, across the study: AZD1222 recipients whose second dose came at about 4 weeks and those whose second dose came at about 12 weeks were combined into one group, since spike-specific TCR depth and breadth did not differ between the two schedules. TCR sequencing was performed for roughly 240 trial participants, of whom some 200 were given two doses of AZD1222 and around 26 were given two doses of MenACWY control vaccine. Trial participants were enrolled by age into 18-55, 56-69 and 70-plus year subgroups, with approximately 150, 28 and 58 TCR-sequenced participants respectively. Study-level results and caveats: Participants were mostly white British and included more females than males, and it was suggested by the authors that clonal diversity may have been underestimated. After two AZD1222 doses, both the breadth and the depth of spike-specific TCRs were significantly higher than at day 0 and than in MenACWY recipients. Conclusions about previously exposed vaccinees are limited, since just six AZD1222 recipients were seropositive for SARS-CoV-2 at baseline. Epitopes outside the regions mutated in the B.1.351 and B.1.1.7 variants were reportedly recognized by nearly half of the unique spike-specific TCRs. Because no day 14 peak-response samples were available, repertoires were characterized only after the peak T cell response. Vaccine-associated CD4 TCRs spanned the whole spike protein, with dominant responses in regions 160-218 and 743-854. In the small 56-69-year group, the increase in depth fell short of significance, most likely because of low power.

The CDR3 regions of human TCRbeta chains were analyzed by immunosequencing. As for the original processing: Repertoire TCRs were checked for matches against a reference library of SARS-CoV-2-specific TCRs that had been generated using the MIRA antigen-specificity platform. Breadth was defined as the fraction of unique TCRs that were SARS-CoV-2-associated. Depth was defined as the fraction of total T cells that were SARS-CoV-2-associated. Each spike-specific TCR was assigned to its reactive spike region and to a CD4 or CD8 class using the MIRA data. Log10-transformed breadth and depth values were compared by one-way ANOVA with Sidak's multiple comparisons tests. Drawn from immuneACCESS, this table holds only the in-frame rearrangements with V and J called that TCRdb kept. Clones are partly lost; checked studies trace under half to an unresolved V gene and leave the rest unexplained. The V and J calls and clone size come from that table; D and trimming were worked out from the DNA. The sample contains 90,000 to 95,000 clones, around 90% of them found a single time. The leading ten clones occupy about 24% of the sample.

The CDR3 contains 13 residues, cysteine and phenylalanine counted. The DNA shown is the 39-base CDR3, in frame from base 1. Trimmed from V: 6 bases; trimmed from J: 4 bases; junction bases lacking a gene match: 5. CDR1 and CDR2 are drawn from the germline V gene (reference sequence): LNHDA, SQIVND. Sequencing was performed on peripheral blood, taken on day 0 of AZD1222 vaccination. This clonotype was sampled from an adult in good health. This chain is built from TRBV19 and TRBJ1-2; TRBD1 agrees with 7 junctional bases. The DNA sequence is TGTGCCAGTAGCATAAGGGGGCCCTATGGCTACACCTTC. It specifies CASSIRGPYGYTF.